This TCR beta chain appears in the sequencing data of a study of monozygotic twins with inflammatory bowel disease (dated by TCRdb to the late 2010s). In the study overall: The full study comprised about 28 monozygotic twin pairs: nine German pairs (four IBD-concordant, five IBD-discordant) and 19 IBD-discordant Danish pairs. The search for disease-associated traits relied mainly on comparing, within discordant pairs, IBD patients with their genetically identical healthy co-twins. Each individual had, on average, about 151 000 unique TCRalpha sequences and 181 000 unique TCRbeta sequences available for analysis.

The receptor library was made with 5' RACE. For each TCR library, approximately 3.5 ug of total RNA was used. For each sample, cDNA synthesis was carried out in eight separate reactions using SMARTScribe reverse transcriptase. During cDNA synthesis, template switching was used to introduce unique molecular identifiers that contained a 6-nucleotide sample barcode. TCRalpha and TCRbeta cDNA was amplified by two nested PCRs of about 15 and 9 cycles, with bead purification after each PCR. Before amplification, the cDNA was both treated with uracil DNA-glycosylase and purified with the QIAquick PCR purification kit. In the second PCR, Illumina TruSeq-compatible adapters and sample-specific barcodes were added. TapeStation and Qubit were used to check library quality and concentration, and around 5 ng of each library went into the pool. Pooled libraries were sequenced on an Illumina HiSeq2500 single-index Rapid Run with 2 x 100 bp reads and custom sequencing primers. The original methods were these. MiGEC version 1.2.6 was used for UMI-based consensus assembly, which corrected PCR and sequencing errors. MiXCR version 2.1.1 was used for V(D)J alignment, clonotype assembly and CDR3 extraction. Normalisation of gene usage, clonotype sharing and MAIT/NKT TCR abundance was achieved by analysing the top 1000, 10 000 and 20 000 clonotypes per sample. Diversity was computed as the inverse Simpson index with the vegan R package after downsampling to 27 000 UMIs. Paired Mann-Whitney U tests on discordant twin pairs were used, with Benjamini-Hochberg multiple-testing correction. TCRdb reanalyzed the reads, keeping one entry per CDR3 protein sequence and omitting DNA. The V and J calls were not made by the authors but by TCRdb's processing. The sample's own table lists under 350,000 distinct CDR3 sequences. The top ten hold over 5% of the sample.

From each donor, a roughly 2.5 ml peripheral blood sample was collected into PAXgene tubes and stored at -80 degrees C. Without T cell sorting, total RNA was isolated from whole blood using the PAXgene blood miRNA kit on an automated QIAcube. Peripheral blood from monozygotic twin pairs, either concordant or discordant for inflammatory bowel disease, underwent deep TCRalpha and TCRbeta repertoire profiling that used unique molecular barcoding. Smoking habits were recorded for all twin pairs, and individuals were classified as current, former or never smokers. The CDR3 has 13 amino acids, counting the end cysteine and phenylalanine. DNA is not recorded here. CDR1 and CDR2 were assigned from the germline V gene as ENHRY and SYGVKD. What the research found in general, with its limitations: Compared with healthy twins, IBD patients had fewer clonotypes in common with other individuals, a difference most pronounced in patients showing signs of disease activity. The results gave no support for a single strong signal or clonotype linked to IBD. Because patients received different immunosuppressive treatments, the repertoires may have picked up extra background noise and variability between individuals. The analysis was unable to tell different T cell subtypes apart. A decrease in TCRbeta repertoire diversity, as measured by inverse Simpson index, was observed in IBD patients compared with their healthy co-twins. Concordant and discordant twins showed no difference in repertoire similarity, possibly because of limited statistical power.

Note on this clonotype: Its antigen is still unknown.

The rearranged segments are TRBV10-3 and TRBJ2-5; TCRdb proposes TRBD1, but this gene call is untestable without DNA. What was sequenced was blood. The source of this sequence is a human donor with ulcerative colitis or Crohn's disease, or a healthy co-twin of an affected twin (not recorded which). The CDR3 is CAISEGTKETQYF.